This T cell receptor (beta chain) was sequenced during a study of human T cells and chemical hapten exposure (dated by TCRdb to the early 2020s). In terms of the full investigation: Libraries were combined into a pool for sequencing, and differences in TCR yield between samples came mainly from small differences in library volumes within the pool. In alopecia patients, the study followed how the peripheral blood TCR repertoire changed in vivo over primary and secondary sensitization to diphenylcyclopropenone (DPC), a hapten. For every blood RNA sample, sequencing covered both the TCR alpha and TCR beta chains. Results the study describes overall, beyond this receptor: After repeated subsampling, changes were observed in the strength of the expansion versus patch-test correlation and in the threshold at which the correlation became significant. DPC sensitization did not change how many TCRs were above 1 in 1000 frequency, and no evidence was found of alterations in global repertoire structure.

The label giving this sample's time point can be read as: healthy volunteer bleed at 6 weeks. Unfractionated whole blood was collected in Tempus Blood RNA tubes, and total RNA was extracted from that blood. As TCR sequencing controls, roughly five healthy volunteers were used, with blood taken at day 0, 2 weeks and 6 weeks. CDR3 length: 14 amino acids, cysteine to phenylalanine. Just CDR3 DNA is preserved here, 42 bases in frame from base 1. CDR1 MNHNY and CDR2 SVGAGI are derived from the germline V gene (reference sequence). Germline trimming: 6 bases from V, 1 base from J; junction bases outside gene matches: 3. Receptor amplification or capture employed RACE. Reads for this sample came from a NextSeq 500. During library preparation, unique molecular identifiers were attached to individual cDNA molecules so that TCRs could be counted quantitatively and reproducibly. The study's own analysis went as follows. A median of roughly 98,000 TCRs per sample was observed, with a range of roughly 23,224 to 750,000. V, J and CDR3 annotation of the TCR reads was carried out using the Decombinator software suite. For the PS versus PT1 abundance plots, all samples were subsampled to the same number of TCRs (28,000). Expanded TCRs were defined as absent before sensitization and observed at least eight times at the 2-week time point. TCRdb itself trimmed the public reads at Q25 with fastp, ran MiXCR and retained productive beta chains. Records with the same CDR3 protein are collapsed into one entry carrying the most frequent genes and DNA. The V and J calls follow TCRdb's processing rather than the paper's. The sample table lists tens of thousands of distinct CDR3 sequences, approximately 5% of them with a count of one. The biggest ten clones account for around 13% of the sample.

A word on this clonotype: Its antigen is still unknown. No base-level quality is on record; no much larger clone is a single base apart.

The source material was whole blood. The TCR sequence derives from a human donor in good health. Some clones in this sample may be carry-over from other donors' samples. The V gene is TRBV6-6 and the J gene is TRBJ1-1; 9 nucleotides in the junction match TRBD1. The DNA sequence is as follows: TGTGCCAGCAGCTGGACAGGGGAGAACACTGAAGCTTTCTTT. The encoded protein is CASSWTGENTEAFF.